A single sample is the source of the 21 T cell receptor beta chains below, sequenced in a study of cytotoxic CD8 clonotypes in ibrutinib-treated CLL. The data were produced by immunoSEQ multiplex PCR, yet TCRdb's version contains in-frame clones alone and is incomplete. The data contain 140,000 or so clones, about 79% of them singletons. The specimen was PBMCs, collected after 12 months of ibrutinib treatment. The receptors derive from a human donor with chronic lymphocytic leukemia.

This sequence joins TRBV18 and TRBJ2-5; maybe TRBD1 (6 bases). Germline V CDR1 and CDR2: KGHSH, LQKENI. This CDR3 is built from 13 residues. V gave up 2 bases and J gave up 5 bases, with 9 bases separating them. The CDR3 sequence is CASSPSDRETQYF. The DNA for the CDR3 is TGTGCCAGCTCACCATCCGACAGGGAGACCCAGTACTTC.

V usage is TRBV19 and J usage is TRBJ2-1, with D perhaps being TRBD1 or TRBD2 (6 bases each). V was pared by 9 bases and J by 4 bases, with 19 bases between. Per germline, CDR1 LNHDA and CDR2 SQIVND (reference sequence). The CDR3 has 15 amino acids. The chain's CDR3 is CASGGRRAIYNEQFF. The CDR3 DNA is TGTGCCAGCGGGGGCCGGAGGGCCATTTACAATGAGCAGTTCTTC.

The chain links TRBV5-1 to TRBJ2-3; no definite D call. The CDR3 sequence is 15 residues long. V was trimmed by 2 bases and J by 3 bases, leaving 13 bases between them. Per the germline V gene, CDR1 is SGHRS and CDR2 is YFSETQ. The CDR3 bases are TGCGCCAGCAGCTTTGAGGCCCCAGGTACAGATACGCAGTATTTT. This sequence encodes CASSFEAPGTDTQYF.

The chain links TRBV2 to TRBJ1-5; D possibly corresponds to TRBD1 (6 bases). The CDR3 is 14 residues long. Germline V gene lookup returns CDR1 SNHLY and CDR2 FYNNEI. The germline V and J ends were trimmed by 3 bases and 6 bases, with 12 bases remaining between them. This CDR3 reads CASSDLGAGQPQHF. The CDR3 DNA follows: TGTGCCAGCAGTGATCTGGGGGCAGGTCAGCCCCAGCATTTT.

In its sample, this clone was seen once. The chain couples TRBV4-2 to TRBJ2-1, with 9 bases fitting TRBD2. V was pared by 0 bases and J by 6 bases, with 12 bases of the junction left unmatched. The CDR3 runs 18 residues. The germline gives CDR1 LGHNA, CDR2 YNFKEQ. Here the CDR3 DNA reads TGTGCCAGCAGCCAAGATAGAGTAGCGGGAGCGTGGGTCAATGAGCAGTTCTTC. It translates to CASSQDRVAGAWVNEQFF.

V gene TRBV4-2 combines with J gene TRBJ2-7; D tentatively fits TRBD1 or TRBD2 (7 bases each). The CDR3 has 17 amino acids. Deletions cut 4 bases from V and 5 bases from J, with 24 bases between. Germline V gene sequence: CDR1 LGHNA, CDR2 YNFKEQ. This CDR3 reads CASSRGGQLRSFNEQYF. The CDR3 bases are TGTGCCAGCAGCCGGGGGGGACAGCTCCGCAGCTTCAACGAGCAGTACTTC.

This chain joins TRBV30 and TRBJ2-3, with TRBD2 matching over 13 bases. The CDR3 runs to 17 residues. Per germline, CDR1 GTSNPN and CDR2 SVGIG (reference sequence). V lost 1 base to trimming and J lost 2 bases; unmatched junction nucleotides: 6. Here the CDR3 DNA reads TGTGCCTGGAGTGAGGGACTAGCGGGGCTATCCACAGATACGCAGTATTTT. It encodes CAWSEGLAGLSTDTQYF.

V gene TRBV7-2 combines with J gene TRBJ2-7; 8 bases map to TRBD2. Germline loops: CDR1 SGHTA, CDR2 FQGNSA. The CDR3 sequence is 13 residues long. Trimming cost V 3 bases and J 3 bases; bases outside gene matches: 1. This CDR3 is CASSFRGGYEQYF. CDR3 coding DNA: TGTGCCAGCAGCTTTCGGGGGGGCTACGAGCAGTACTTC.

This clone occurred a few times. The chain's CDR3 is CASTLGDTQYF. CDR3 DNA: TGTGCCAGCACCCTAGGGGATACGCAGTATTTT. V usage is TRBV6-6 and J usage is TRBJ2-3, with D unresolved. Trimming shortened V by 7 bases and J by 6 bases, and 8 bases separated the two germline ends. The length of the CDR3 is 11 residues. From germline, CDR1 is MNHNY and CDR2 SVGAGI (reference sequence).

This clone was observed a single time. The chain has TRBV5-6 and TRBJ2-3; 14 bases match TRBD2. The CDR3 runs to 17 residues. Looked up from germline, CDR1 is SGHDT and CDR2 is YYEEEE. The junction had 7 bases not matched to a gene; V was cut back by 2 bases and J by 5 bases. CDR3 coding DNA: TGTGCCAGCAGCTTTGGACTAGCGGGAGGTTCGGGAGATACGCAGTATTTT. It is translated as CASSFGLAGGSGDTQYF.

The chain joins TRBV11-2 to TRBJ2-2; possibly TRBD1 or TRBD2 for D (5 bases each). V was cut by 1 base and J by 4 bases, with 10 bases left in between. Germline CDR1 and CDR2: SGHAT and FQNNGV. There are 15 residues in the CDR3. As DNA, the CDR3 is TGTGCCAGCAGCTTAGTGGGGGTGGGCACCGGGGAGCTGTTTTTT. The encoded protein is CASSLVGVGTGELFF.

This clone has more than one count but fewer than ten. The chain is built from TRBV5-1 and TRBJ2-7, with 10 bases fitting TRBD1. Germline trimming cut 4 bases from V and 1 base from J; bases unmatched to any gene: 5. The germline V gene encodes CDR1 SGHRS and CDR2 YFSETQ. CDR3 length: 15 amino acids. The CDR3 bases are TGCGCCAGCAGCCCTCGGACAGGGGGTTCCTACGAGCAGTACTTC. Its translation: CASSPRTGGSYEQYF.

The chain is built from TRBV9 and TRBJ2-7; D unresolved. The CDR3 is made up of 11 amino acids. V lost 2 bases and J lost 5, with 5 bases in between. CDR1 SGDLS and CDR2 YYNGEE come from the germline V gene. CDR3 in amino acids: CASSVPNEQYF. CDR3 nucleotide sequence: TGTGCCAGCAGCGTCCCTAACGAGCAGTACTTC.

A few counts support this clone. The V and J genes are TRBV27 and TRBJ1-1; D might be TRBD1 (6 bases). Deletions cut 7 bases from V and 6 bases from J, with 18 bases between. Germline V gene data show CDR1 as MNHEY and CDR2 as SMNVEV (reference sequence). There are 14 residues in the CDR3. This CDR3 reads CASTRGQSSAEAFF. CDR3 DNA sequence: TGTGCCAGCACCAGAGGACAGTCGAGTGCTGAAGCTTTCTTT.

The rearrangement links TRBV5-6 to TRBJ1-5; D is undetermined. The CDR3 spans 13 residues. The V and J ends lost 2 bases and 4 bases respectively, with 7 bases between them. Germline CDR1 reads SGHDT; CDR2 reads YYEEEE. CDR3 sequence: CASSFTGNQPQHF. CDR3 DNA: TGTGCCAGCAGCTTTACTGGTAATCAGCCCCAGCATTTT.

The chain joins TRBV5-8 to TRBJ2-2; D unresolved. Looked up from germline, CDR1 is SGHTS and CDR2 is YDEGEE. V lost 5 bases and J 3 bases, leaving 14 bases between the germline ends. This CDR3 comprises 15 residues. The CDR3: CASSKTRSHTGELFF. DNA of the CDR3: TGTGCCAGCAGTAAGACAAGAAGCCACACCGGGGAGCTGTTTTTT. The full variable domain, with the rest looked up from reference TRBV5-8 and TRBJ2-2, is EAGVTQSPTHLIKTRGQQATLRCSPISGHTSVYWYQQALGLGLQFLLWYDEGEERNRGNFPPRFSGRQFPNYSSELNVNALELEDSALYLCASSKTRSHTGELFFGEGSRLTVL.

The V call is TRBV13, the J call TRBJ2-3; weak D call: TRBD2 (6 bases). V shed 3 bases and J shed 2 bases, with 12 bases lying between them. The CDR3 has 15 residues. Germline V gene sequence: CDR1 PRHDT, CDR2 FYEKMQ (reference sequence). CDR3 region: CASSFSGATTDTQYF. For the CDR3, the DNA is TGTGCCAGCAGCTTCTCGGGAGCCACCACAGATACGCAGTATTTT.

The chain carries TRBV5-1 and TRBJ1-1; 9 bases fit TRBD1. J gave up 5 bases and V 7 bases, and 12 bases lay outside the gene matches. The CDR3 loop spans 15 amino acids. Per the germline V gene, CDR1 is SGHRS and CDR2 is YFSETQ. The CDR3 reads CASRPTGQGFTEAFF. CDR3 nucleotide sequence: TGCGCCAGCCGGCCAACGGGACAGGGATTTACTGAAGCTTTCTTT.

Written as DNA, the CDR3 is TGTGCCAGTAGCCCCGGGACATTTGATGGCTACACCTTC. It codes for CASSPGTFDGYTF. The V gene is TRBV19, the J gene TRBJ1-2; tentatively, D is TRBD1 (6 bases). Trimming took 6 bases from V and 6 from J, leaving 14 bases between them. Germline CDR1 and CDR2: LNHDA and SQIVND (reference sequence). CDR3 length: 13 amino acids. The complete variable domain, with remaining parts taken from reference TRBV19 and TRBJ1-2, reads DGGITQSPKYLFRKEGQNVTLSCEQNLNHDAMYWYRQDPGQGLRLIYYSQIVNDFQKGDIAEGYSVSREKKESFPLTVTSAQKNPTAFYLCASSPGTFDGYTFGSGTRLTVV.

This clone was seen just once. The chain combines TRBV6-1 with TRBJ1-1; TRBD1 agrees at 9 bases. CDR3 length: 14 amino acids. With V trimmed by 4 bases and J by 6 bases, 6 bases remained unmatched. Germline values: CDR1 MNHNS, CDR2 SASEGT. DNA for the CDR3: TGTGCCAGCAGTGGGGGACAGGGTATAGCTGAAGCTTTCTTT. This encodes CASSGGQGIAEAFF.

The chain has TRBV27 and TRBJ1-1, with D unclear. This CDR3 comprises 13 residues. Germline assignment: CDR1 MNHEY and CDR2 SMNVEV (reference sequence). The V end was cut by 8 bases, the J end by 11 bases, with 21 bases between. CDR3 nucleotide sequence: TGTGCCAGCGCTCCCGGCCTACGAGTGCGGGCTTTCTTT. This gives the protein CASAPGLRVRAFF.